This TCR beta chain originates from a study of cytomegalovirus exposure and HLA in healthy donors. Study details: The roughly 120 validation repertoires matched the approximately 700 first-cohort repertoires in platform, a later analysis reported.

Data came from immunoSEQ multiplex PCR; TCRdb stores just in-frame clones and leaves some out. The data show about 49,000 clones, around nine tenths seen once. Details on this clone: The antigen remains undetermined.

Study-wide findings and caveats: The classifier reportedly diagnosed cytomegalovirus status with high specificity and sensitivity. Cytomegalovirus association was assigned to 170 or so TCR beta chains.

The study drew the donors from its approximately 110-subject validation cohort, separate from the approximately 700-subject first cohort. Material: PBMCs. The source is a man aged 18 to 29 in good health and CMV-seronegative.

The CDR3 loop reads CASSKSGTGIYEQYF. In nucleotides, the CDR3 is TGTGCCAGCAGTAAATCCGGGACAGGGATCTACGAGCAGTACTTC. The rearrangement links TRBV5-6 to TRBJ2-7, with 9 bases matching TRBD1. V gave up 5 bases and J gave up 3 bases; unmatched junction bases: 9. CDR3 length equals 15 residues. Germline lookup yields CDR1 SGHDT and CDR2 YYEEEE.